The sequence of this TCR beta chain was determined in a study of blood T cell repertoires in COVID-19. Germline-derived CDR1 and CDR2 are SGHAT and FQNNGV. V gave up 1 base and J gave up 3 bases; unmatched junction bases: 3. This CDR3 contains 16 residues. The table came from immunoSEQ multiplex PCR; TCRdb's copy has only in-frame clones and leaves some out. The sample includes 140,000 or so clones, approximately 88% of them seen just once. This chain connects TRBV11-2 to TRBJ1-1, with 12 bases fitting TRBD1. This receptor was obtained from a woman in her fifties or sixties with acute or convalescent COVID-19. Sequencing used peripheral blood. CDR3: CASSLGDRGQYTEAFF. The CDR3 DNA reads as TGTGCCAGCAGCTTAGGGGACAGGGGGCAGTACACTGAAGCTTTCTTT.